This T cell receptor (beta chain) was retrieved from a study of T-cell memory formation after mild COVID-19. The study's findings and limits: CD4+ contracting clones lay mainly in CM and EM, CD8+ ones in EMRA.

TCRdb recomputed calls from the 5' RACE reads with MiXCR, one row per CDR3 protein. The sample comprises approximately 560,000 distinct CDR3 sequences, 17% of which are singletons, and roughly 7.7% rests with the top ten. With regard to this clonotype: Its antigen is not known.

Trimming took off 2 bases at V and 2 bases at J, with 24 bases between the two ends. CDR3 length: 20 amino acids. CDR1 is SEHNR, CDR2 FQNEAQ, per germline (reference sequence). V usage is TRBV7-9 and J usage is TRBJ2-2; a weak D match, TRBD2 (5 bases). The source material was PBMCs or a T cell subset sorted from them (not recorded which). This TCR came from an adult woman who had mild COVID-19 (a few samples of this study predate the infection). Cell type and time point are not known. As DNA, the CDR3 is TGTGCCAGCAGCTTACCCCAATATACTACGGGGATACCAAACACCGGGGAGCTGTTTTTT. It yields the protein CASSLPQYTTGIPNTGELFF.